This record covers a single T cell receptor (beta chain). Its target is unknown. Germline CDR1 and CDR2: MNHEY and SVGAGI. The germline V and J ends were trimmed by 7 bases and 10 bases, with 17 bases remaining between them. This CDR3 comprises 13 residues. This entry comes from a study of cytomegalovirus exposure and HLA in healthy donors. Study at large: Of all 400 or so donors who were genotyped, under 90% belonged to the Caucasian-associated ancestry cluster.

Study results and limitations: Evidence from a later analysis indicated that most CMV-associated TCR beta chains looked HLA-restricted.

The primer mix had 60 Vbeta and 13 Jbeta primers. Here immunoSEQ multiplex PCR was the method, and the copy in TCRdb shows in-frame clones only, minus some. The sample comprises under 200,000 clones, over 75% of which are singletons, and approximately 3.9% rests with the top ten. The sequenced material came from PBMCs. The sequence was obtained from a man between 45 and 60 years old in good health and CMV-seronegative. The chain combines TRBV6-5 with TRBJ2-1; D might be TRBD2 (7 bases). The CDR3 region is CASIPPGGREQFF. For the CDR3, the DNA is TGTGCCAGCATTCCCCCCGGGGGGCGGGAGCAGTTCTTC.